This T cell receptor (beta chain) was identified during a study of T cell responses to AZD1222 COVID-19 vaccine. Only in-frame clones appear in the TCRdb table, and some are missing; sequencing was by immunoSEQ multiplex PCR. This table holds roughly 150,000 clones, 90% found once. This clone was recorded only once. Trimming took 0 bases from V and 7 from J; bases not matched to a gene: 6. In germline, CDR1 is LGHDT, CDR2 YNNKEL (reference sequence). CDR3 size: 16 residues. This specimen was peripheral blood, taken 28 days after the second AZD1222 dose. The rearrangement uses TRBV3-1 (or the pseudogene TRBV3-2) and TRBJ2-2; 9 bases fit TRBD1. This receptor was obtained from an adult who received the AZD1222 COVID-19 vaccine. For the CDR3, the DNA is TGTGCCAGCAGCCAAGATGGAGGACAGGGGTACGGGGAGCTGTTTTTT. Residues: CASSQDGGQGYGELFF.